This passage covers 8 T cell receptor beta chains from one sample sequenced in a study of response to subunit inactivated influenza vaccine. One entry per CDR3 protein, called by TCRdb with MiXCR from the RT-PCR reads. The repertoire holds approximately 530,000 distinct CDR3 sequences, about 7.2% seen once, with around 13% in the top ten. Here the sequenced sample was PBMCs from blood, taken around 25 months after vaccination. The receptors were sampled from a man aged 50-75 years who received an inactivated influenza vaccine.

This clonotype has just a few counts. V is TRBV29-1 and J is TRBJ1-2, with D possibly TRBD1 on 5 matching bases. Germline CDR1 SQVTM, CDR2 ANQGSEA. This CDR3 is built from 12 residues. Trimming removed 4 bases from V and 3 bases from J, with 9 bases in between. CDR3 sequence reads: CSVGGTHYGYTF. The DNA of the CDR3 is TGCAGCGTTGGGGGGACTCACTATGGCTACACCTTC.

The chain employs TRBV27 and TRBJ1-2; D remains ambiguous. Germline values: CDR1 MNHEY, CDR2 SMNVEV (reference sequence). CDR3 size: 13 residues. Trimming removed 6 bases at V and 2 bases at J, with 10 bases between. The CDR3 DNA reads TGTGCCAGCAGCTCCCTAGGGAACTATGGCTACACCTTC. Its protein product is CASSSLGNYGYTF.

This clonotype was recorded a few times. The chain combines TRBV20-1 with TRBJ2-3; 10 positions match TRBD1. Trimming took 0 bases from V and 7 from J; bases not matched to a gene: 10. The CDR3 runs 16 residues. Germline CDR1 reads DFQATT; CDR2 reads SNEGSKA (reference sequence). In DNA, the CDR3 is TGCAGTGCTAGAGACCCTGAGGGACAGGGGCGGCATACGCAGTATTTT. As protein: CSARDPEGQGRHTQYF.

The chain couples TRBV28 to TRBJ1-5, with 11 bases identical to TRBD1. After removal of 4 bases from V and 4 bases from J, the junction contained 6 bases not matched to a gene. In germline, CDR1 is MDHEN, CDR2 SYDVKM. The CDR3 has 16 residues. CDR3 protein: CASSYPGTGGNQPQHF. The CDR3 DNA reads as TGTGCCAGCAGTTACCCCGGGACAGGGGGGAATCAGCCCCAGCATTTT.

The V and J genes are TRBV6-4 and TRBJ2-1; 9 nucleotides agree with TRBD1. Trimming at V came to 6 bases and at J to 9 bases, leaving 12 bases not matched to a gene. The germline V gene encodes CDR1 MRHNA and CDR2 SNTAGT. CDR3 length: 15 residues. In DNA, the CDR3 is TGTGCCAGCAGAGCTACCGGGACAGGGTGGGGTGAGCAGTTCTTC. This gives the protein CASRATGTGWGEQFF.

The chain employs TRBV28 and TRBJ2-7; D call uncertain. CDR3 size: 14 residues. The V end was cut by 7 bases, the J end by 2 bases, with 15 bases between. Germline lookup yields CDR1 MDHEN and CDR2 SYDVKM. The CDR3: CASMGSEVPYEQYF. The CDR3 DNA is TGTGCCAGCATGGGGTCCGAAGTTCCCTACGAGCAGTACTTC.

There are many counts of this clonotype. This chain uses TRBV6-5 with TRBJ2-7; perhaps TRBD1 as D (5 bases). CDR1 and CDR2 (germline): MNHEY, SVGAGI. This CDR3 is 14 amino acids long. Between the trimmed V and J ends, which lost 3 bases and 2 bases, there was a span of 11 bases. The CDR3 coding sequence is TGTGCCAGCAGTTATCTACAGGAAGCCTACGAGCAGTACTTC. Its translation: CASSYLQEAYEQYF.

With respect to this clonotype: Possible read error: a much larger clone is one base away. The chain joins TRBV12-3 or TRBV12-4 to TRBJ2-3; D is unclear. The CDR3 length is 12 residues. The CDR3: CASSSVTETQYF. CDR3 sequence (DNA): TGTGCCAGCAGTTCCGTCACAGAGACGCAGTATTTT.